This T cell receptor (beta chain) stems from a study of patients and donors after allogeneic stem cell transplantation. The CDR3 covers 17 residues. The V and J ends lost 2 bases and 3 bases, in that order; junction bases with no gene match: 5. TCRdb processed the RT-PCR reads anew with MiXCR; each CDR3 protein has one entry. Of 390,000 or so distinct CDR3 sequences in the sample, 16% were seen once. The source is a human donor who was either an allogeneic HSCT recipient or a stem cell or donor lymphocyte infusion donor (not recorded which). It is not recorded whose cells these are; they may come from a transplant donor. The sequenced sample consisted of blood, either unsorted or a sorted T cell fraction (not recorded which). V usage is TRBV12-3 or TRBV12-4 and J usage is TRBJ2-3; 13 bases fit TRBD2. The CDR3 region is CASSLKTSGRNTDTQYF. The CDR3 bases are TGTGCCAGCAGTTTAAAGACTAGCGGGAGGAATACAGATACGCAGTATTTT.